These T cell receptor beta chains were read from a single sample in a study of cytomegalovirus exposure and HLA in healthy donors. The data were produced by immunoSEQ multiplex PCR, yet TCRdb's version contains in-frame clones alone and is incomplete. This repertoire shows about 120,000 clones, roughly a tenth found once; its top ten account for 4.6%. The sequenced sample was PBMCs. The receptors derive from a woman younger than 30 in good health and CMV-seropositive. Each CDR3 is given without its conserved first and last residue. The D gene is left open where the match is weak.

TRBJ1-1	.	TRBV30	AWTKQGGRAAAF
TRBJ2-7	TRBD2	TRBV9	ASSVRAGAYEQY
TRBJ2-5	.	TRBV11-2	ASRQQVGETQY
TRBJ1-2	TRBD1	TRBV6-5	ASSRGQGVLRGYT
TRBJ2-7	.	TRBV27	ASTPNPLAEQY
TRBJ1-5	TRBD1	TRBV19	ASSIGQGNYQPQH
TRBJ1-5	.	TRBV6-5	ASTLGGGQPQH
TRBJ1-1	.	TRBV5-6	ASQTLTGDTEAF
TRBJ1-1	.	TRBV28	ASSLRGTGSTEAF
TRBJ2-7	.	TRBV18	ASSPRQDSYEQY
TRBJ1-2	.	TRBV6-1	ASSTTGFGYT
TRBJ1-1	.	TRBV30	AWSGQANTEAF
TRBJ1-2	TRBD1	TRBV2	ASKGQNYGYT
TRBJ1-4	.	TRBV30	AWGTGGTNEKLF
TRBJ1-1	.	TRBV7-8	ASSVDGGNTEAF
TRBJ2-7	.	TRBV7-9	ASSPRDGGYEQY